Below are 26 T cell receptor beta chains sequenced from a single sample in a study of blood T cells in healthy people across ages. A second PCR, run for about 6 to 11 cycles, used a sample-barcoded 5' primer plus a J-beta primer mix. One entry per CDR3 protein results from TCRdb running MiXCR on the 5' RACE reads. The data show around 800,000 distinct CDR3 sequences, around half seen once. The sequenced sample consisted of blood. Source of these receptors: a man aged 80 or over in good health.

CDR3 region: CAISESGLPEQFF. CDR3 bases: TGTGCCATCAGTGAGTCGGGTCTCCCCGAGCAGTTCTTC. The rearrangement joins TRBV10-3 to TRBJ2-1; D remains unclear. V was clipped by 0 bases and J by 10 bases, with 10 bases between them. The CDR3 covers 13 residues. Germline V gene data show CDR1 as ENHRY and CDR2 as SYGVKD.

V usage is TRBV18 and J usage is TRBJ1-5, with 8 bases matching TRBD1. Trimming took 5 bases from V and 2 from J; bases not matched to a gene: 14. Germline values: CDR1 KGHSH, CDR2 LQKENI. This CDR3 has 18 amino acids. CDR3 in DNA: TGTGCCAGCTCAGGCGGACAGGGAACGAACGGGGGCAATCAGCCCCAGCATTTT. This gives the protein CASSGGQGTNGGNQPQHF.

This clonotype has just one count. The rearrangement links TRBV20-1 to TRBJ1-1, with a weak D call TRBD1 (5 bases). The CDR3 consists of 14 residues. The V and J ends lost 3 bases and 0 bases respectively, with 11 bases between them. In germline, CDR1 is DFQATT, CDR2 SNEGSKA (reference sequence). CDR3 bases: TGCAGTGCTAGGGGGGGAAGGGTGAACACTGAAGCTTTCTTT. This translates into CSARGGRVNTEAFF.

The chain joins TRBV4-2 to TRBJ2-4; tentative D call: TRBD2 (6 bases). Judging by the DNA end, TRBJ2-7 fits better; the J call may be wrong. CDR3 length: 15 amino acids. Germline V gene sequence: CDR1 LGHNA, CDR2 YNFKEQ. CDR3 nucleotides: TGTGCCAGCAGCCCCGACCCTACGGGGGACGACGAGCAGTACTTC. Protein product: CASSPDPTGDDEQYF.

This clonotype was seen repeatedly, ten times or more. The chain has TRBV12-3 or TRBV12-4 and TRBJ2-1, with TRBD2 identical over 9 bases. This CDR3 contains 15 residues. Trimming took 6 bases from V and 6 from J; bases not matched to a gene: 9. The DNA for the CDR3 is TGTGCCAGCAGCCTCGGGGCTAGCGGGACCAATGAGCAGTTCTTC. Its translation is CASSLGASGTNEQFF.

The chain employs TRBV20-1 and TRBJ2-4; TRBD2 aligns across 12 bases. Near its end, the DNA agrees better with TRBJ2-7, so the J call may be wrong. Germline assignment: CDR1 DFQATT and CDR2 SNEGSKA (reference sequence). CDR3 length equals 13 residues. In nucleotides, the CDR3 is TGCAGTGCTAGTCCACTAGCGGGAGGCGAGCAGTACTTC. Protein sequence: CSASPLAGGEQYF.

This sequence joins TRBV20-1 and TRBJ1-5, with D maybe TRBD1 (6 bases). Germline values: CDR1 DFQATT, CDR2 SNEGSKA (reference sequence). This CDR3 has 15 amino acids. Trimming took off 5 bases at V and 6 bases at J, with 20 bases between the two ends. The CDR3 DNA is TGCAGTGCTCCTACCGGGACAAGGGCCTTTCAGCCCCAGCATTTT. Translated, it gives CSAPTGTRAFQPQHF.

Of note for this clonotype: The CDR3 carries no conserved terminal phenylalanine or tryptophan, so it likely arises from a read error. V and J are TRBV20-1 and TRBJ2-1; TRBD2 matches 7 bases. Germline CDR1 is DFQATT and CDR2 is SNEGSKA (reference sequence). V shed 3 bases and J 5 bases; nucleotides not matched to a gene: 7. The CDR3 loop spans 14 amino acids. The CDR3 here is CSARRGAGHNEQFV. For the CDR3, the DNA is TGCAGTGCTAGGAGGGGAGCGGGGCACAATGAGCAGTTCGTC.

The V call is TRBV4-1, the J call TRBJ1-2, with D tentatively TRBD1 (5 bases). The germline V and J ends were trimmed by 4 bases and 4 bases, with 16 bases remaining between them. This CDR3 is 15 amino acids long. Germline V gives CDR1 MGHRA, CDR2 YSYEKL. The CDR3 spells CASSRLGEISYGYTF. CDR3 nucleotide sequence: TGCGCCAGCAGCCGCCTGGGGGAGATAAGCTATGGCTACACCTTC.

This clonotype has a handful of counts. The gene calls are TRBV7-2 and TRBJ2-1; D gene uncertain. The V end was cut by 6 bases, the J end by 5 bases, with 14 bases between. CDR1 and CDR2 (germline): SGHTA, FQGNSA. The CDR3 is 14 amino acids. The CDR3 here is CASRPYQRNNEQFF. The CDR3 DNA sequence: TGTGCCAGCAGACCATATCAGCGAAACAATGAGCAGTTCTTC.

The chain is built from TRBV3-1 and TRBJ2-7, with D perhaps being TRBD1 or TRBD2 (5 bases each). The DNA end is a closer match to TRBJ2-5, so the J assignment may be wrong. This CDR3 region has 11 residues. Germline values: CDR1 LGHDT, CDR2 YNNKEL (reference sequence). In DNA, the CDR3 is TGTGCCAGCAGGGGGACGGAGACCCAGTACTTC. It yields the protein CASRGTETQYF.

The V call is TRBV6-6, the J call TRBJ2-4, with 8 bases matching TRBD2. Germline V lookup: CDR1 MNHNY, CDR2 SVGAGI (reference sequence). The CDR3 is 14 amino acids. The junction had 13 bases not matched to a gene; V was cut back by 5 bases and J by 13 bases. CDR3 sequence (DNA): TGTGCCAGCAGTATAGCGGGGAGGGTGGAGATCCAGTACTTC. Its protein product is CASSIAGRVEIQYF.

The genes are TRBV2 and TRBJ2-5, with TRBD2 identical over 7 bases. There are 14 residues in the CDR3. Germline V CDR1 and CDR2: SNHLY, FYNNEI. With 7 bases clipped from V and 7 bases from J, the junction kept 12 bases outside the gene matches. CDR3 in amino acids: CASNGGSQGGTQYF. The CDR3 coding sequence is TGTGCCAGCAACGGCGGGAGTCAGGGCGGGACCCAGTACTTC.

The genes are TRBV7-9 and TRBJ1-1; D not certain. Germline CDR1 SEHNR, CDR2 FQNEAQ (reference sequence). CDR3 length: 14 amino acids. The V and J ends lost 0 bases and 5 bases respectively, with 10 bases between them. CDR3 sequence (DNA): TGTGCCAGCAGCTTAGCCAACGTTGGAACTGAAGCTTTCTTT. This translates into CASSLANVGTEAFF.

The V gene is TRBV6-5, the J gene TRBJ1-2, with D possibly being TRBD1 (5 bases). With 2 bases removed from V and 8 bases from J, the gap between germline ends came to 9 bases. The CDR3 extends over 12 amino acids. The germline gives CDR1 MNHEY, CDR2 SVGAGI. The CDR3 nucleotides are TGTGCCAGCAGTTACAGGGGATACGGCTACACCTTC. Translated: CASSYRGYGYTF.

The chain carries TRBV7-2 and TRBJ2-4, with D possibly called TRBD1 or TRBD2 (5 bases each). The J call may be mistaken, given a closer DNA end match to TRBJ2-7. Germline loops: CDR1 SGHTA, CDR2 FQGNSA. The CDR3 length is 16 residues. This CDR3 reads CASSLVRGAGSYEQYF. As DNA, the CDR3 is TGTGCCAGCAGCTTAGTCAGAGGGGCCGGATCCTACGAGCAGTACTTC.

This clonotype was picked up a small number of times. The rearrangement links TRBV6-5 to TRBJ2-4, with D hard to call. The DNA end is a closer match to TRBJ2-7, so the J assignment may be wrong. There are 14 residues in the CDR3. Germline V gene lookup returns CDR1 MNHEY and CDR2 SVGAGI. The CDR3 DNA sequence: TGTGCCAGCAGGGAAACCGGGTACCCGGGCGAGCAGTACTTC. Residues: CASRETGYPGEQYF.

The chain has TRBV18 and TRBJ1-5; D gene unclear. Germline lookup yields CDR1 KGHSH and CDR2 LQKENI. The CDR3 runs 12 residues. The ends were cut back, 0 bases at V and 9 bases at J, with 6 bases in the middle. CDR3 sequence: CASSPPTGPQHF. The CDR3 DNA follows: TGTGCCAGCTCACCACCGACTGGGCCCCAGCATTTT.

CDR3 loop: CASSSAGLTYNEQYF. The CDR3 bases are TGTGCCAGCTCATCGGCGGGACTGACCTACAATGAGCAGTACTTC. The chain employs TRBV18 and TRBJ2-1; tentatively, D is TRBD2 (6 bases). The DNA end favors TRBJ2-7, so the J call may be wrong. The CDR3 has 15 residues. Germline loops: CDR1 KGHSH, CDR2 LQKENI.

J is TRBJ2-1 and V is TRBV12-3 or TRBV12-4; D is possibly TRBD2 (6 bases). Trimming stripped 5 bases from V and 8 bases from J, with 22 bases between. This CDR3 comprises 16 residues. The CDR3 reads CASSQHGSGLSDEQFF. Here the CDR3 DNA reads TGTGCCAGCAGTCAACACGGGAGCGGCCTAAGTGATGAGCAGTTCTTC.

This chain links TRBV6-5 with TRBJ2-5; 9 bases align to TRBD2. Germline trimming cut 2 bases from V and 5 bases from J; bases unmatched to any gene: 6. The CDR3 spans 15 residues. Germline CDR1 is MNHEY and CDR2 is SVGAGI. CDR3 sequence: CASSYTSGFVETQYF. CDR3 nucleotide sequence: TGTGCCAGCAGTTACACTAGCGGGTTCGTGGAGACCCAGTACTTC.

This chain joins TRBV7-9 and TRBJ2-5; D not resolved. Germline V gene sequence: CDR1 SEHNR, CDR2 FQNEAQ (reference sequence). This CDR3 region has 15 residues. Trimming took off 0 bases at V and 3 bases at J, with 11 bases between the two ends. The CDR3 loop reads CASSLAGWQKETQYF. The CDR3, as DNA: TGTGCCAGCAGCTTAGCGGGGTGGCAGAAAGAGACCCAGTACTTC.

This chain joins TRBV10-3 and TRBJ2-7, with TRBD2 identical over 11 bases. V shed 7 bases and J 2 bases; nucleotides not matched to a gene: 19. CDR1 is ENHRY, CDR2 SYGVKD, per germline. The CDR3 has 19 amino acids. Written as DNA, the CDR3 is TGTGCCATCACCCAAGGCGGGACTAGCGGAACCCATTCCCCCTACGAGCAGTACTTC. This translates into CAITQGGTSGTHSPYEQYF.

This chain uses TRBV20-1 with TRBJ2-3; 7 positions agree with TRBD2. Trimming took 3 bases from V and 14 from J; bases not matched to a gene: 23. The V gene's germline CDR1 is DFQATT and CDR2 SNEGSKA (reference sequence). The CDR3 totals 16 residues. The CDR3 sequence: CSARATSTSGHRYAYF. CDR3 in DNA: TGCAGTGCTAGGGCGACTAGCACGAGCGGGCACAGATACGCGTATTTT.

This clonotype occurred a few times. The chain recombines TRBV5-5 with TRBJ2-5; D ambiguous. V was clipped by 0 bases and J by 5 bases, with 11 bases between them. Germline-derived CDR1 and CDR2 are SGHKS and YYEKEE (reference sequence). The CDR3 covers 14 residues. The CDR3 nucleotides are TGTGCCAGCAGCTTGGCCGCACCCCAGGAGACCCAGTACTTC. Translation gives CASSLAAPQETQYF.

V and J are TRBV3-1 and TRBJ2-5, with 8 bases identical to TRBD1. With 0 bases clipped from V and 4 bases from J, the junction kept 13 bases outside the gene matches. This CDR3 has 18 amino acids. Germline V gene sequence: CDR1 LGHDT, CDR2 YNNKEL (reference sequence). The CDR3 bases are TGTGCCAGCAGCCAAGATCGGCGGACAGGGTTTGTTAGAGAGACCCAGTACTTC. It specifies CASSQDRRTGFVRETQYF.